Listed below are T cell receptor beta chains from one sample, sequenced in a study of a mutant IDH1 vaccine in newly diagnosed glioma. Their target antigens are unknown. Sequencing used immunoSEQ multiplex PCR; TCRdb keeps in-frame clones, though not all of them. The table has over 55,000 clones, approximately 90% seen once. The source material was PBMCs, sampled from a glioma patient whose treatment included an IDH1 peptide vaccine. These receptors all come from a man aged 40-49 years with glioma. The CDR3 runs from the conserved cysteine through the conserved F or W.

>TRBJ1-1|TRBV7-2
CASSLDQGTNTEAFF
>TRBJ1-2|TRBV5-1
CASSLGSNYGYTF
>TRBJ1-1|TRBV19
CASSSGQLNTEAFF
>TRBJ2-3|TRBV19
CASSTGTGGTDTQYF
>TRBJ1-5|TRBV7-2
CASSARSGNGQPQHF
>TRBJ1-4|TRBV6-6
CASSQQGANEKLFF
>TRBJ2-1|TRBV5-1
CASSLELYEQFF
>TRBJ2-1|TRBV11-2
CASSLGRGPSLDNEQFF
>TRBJ2-7|TRBV28
CACKDDTGTSGRIAYEQYF
>TRBJ2-3|TRBV30
CAWSVRGTDTQYF
>TRBJ1-2|TRBV7-2
CASSFPQGRGGYTF
>TRBJ2-1|TRBV7-2
CASSRGLAGGWEPEQFF
>TRBJ2-7|TRBV10-3
CAISPTGTPYEQYF
>TRBJ2-5|TRBV28
CASSLGTGQETQYF
>TRBJ2-1|TRBV11-3
CASSLVGGNEQFF
>TRBJ2-1|TRBV19
CASRPSGLAGGVNNEQFF
>TRBJ1-2|TRBV5-1
CASSLWGGTDYGYTF
>TRBJ2-1|TRBV28
CASSPLAGRGQFF
>TRBJ1-1|TRBV7-2
CASSLEGANTEAFF
>TRBJ1-3|TRBV29-1
CSVEWQGLSGNTIYF
>TRBJ2-7|TRBV5-8
CASSPRPPLGEQYF
>TRBJ2-5|TRBV10-3
CAIRAGGGREETQYF
>.|TRBV4-2
CASSQQTGVYEQYF
>TRBJ2-3|TRBV15
CATSRDAGGADTQYF
>TRBJ2-2|TRBV6-4
CASRSSADTGELFF
>TRBJ1-5|TRBV7-6
CASSLQGDSNQPQHF
>TRBJ2-3|TRBV7-2
CASSLILAGGPKDTQYF
>TRBJ2-1|TRBV14
CASSQGQGISYNEQFF
>TRBJ1-4|TRBV5-4
CASSLARQASTNEKLFF
>TRBJ2-1|TRBV19
CASAQEVQAYNEQFF
>TRBJ1-5|TRBV2
CASSVARGLGNQPQHF
>TRBJ2-4|TRBV11-2
CASSLPPRGATEYIQYF
>TRBJ1-5|TRBV5-4
CASSLGPDQPQHF
>TRBJ1-6|TRBV19
CASSIVVQGNSPLHF
>TRBJ1-1|TRBV7-9
CASSPAWNTEAFF
>TRBJ2-2|TRBV9
CASSVTDRTGELFF
>TRBJ2-3|TRBV2
CASSVLAGLTDTQYF
>TRBJ1-5|TRBV19
CASRDFNQPQHF
>TRBJ1-5|TRBV5-8
CASSLESGYSNQPQHF
>TRBJ1-3|TRBV5-1
CASSLALGSGNTIYF
>TRBJ2-1|TRBV4-1
CASSQTTQGARDEQFF
>TRBJ1-6|TRBV5-1
CASSQGQGAPLHF
>TRBJ1-4|TRBV19
CASSKQTGGNEKLFF
>TRBJ2-5|TRBV9
CASSERTGGRGTQYF